Listed below are T cell receptor beta chains from one sample, sequenced in a study of CD8 T cell repertoires and HIV-1 epitope variants. These receptors are not linked to any known antigen. Only in-frame clones appear in the TCRdb table, and some are missing; sequencing was by immunoSEQ multiplex PCR. The sample has about 5,000 clones, approximately 72% seen once. The specimen sequenced was cultured CD8+ T cells derived from PBMCs. Receptors were obtained from a male donor with HIV. Both conserved end residues are part of each CDR3. A D gene is named only where the DNA matches it firmly. Expanded clones are given a class, and other clones once, few, many or no size at all.

d_gene	len	j_gene	v_gene	abundance	CDR3aa	CDR3nt
-	14	TRBJ2-7	TRBV5-6	-	CASRRGSVHYEQYF	TGTGCCAGCAGACGAGGCTCGGTCCACTACGAGCAGTACTTC
TRBD1	13	TRBJ2-7	TRBV29-1	-	CSAWTGGSYEQYF	TGCAGCGCTTGGACAGGGGGCTCCTACGAGCAGTACTTC
-	12	TRBJ2-7	TRBV29-1	-	CSVESQSYEQYF	TGCAGCGTTGAGTCGCAGAGCTACGAGCAGTACTTC
TRBD1	14	TRBJ2-7	TRBV27	once	CASSLSARGKEQYF	TGTGCCAGCAGTTTAAGTGCCAGGGGGAAGGAGCAGTACTTC
TRBD2	18	TRBJ2-3	TRBV28	-	CASSSPVLSAGSTDTQYF	TGTGCCAGCAGCTCCCCAGTATTATCAGCGGGAAGCACAGATACGCAGTATTTT
TRBD2	15	TRBJ2-1	TRBV7-6	-	CASTETSGSRNEQFF	TGTGCCAGCACCGAGACTAGCGGGAGTCGGAATGAGCAGTTCTTC
TRBD1	14	TRBJ1-4	TRBV9	few	CASSVRTGAEKLFF	TGTGCCAGCAGCGTAAGGACAGGGGCCGAAAAACTGTTTTTT
TRBD1	16	TRBJ1-1	TRBV2	-	CASKTETGGKYTEAFF	TGTGCCAGCAAAACGGAGACAGGGGGAAAGTATACTGAAGCTTTCTTT
TRBD1	13	TRBJ2-2	TRBV6-5	-	CATRTGNTGELFF	TGTGCCACCAGGACAGGGAACACCGGGGAGCTGTTTTTT
-	12	TRBJ1-1	TRBV19	-	CASSIGVGEAFF	TGTGCCAGTAGTATAGGAGTGGGTGAAGCTTTCTTT
-	13	TRBJ1-2	TRBV6-5	-	CVSSLHDRDGYTF	TGTGTCAGCAGTTTACACGATCGGGACGGCTACACCTTC
-	15	TRBJ2-7	TRBV4-1	-	CASSQRSQDLNEQYF	TGCGCCAGCAGTCAGCGGAGCCAGGATTTGAACGAGCAGTACTTC
-	13	TRBJ2-2	TRBV7-9	-	CASRADHTGELFF	TGTGCCAGCAGAGCGGACCATACCGGGGAGCTGTTTTTT
-	15	TRBJ2-7	TRBV14	-	CASSQEGGNAYEQYF	TGTGCCAGCAGCCAAGAAGGCGGAAACGCCTACGAGCAGTACTTC
-	15	TRBJ1-1	TRBV19	once	CASSIGIGLNTEAFF	TGTGCCAGTAGTATAGGGATAGGCCTGAACACTGAAGCTTTCTTT
-	15	TRBJ2-2	TRBV10-3	-	CAISGDPRDTGELFF	TGTGCCATCAGTGGGGATCCGAGGGACACCGGGGAGCTGTTTTTT
-	17	TRBJ1-5	TRBV28	-	CASSSSGASNGNQPQHF	TGTGCCAGCAGCTCCTCGGGAGCCTCGAATGGCAATCAGCCCCAGCATTTT
TRBD2	15	TRBJ2-7	TRBV27	few	CASSFTSGPTYEQYF	TGTGCCAGCAGTTTCACTAGCGGACCGACCTACGAGCAGTACTTC
TRBD2	19	TRBJ2-1	TRBV5-1	-	CASSLAGLAGGPSYNEQFF	TGCGCCAGCAGCTTGGCGGGACTAGCGGGGGGGCCTTCCTACAATGAGCAGTTCTTC
-	14	TRBJ2-5	TRBV18	-	CASSPLETEETQYF	TGTGCCAGCTCACCCCTCGAGACAGAGGAGACCCAGTACTTC
TRBD2	15	TRBJ2-3	TRBV11-3	once	CASSLNPSGAGTQYF	TGTGCCAGCAGCTTAAATCCTAGCGGGGCCGGGACGCAGTATTTT
TRBD2	15	TRBJ2-4	TRBV19	-	CASTRTSGGENIQYF	TGTGCCAGTACCCGGACTAGCGGGGGGGAAAACATTCAGTACTTC
-	14	TRBJ2-2	TRBV6-6	-	CASTKTGDTGELFF	TGTGCCAGCACCAAGACAGGTGACACCGGGGAGCTGTTTTTT
-	12	TRBJ2-7	TRBV2	-	CASSEHPYEQYF	TGTGCCAGCAGTGAACATCCCTACGAGCAGTACTTC
-	13	TRBJ1-5	TRBV18	-	CASSPQGNQPQHF	TGTGCCAGCTCACCACAGGGAAATCAGCCCCAGCATTTT
-	15	TRBJ1-3	TRBV2	-	CASSETGSHGNTIYF	TGTGCCAGCAGTGAAACAGGGTCTCATGGAAACACCATATATTTT
-	16	TRBJ2-6	TRBV13	once	CASSYLQGSGANVLTF	TGTGCCAGCAGCTATCTACAGGGCTCTGGGGCCAACGTCCTGACTTTC
TRBD1	18	TRBJ1-1	TRBV28	-	CASRDPKTGLIAHTEAFF	TGTGCCAGCAGAGACCCCAAGACAGGGCTTATTGCCCACACTGAAGCTTTCTTT